This entry is about one TCR beta chain. Generated by immunoSEQ multiplex PCR, the TCRdb table keeps only in-frame clones and is missing some. The data contain more than 6,500 clones, around 82% of them singletons. This sample's treatment: preoperative locoregional IRX-2 cytokine immunotherapy. Germline V gives CDR1 MGHRA, CDR2 YSYEKL. Trimming stripped 3 bases from V and 10 bases from J, with 19 bases between. The CDR3 totals 16 residues. These data originate in a study of preoperative IRX-2 immunotherapy in early breast cancer. The V gene is TRBV4-1, the J gene TRBJ1-6; D is undetermined. This sequence was found in a human donor with breast cancer. This specimen was tumor tissue, taken after IRX-2 immunotherapy. CDR3 residues: CASSHEASLEESPLHF. The DNA for the CDR3 is TGCGCCAGCAGCCATGAAGCCTCCCTCGAAGAGTCACCCCTCCACTTT.